The T cell receptor beta chain described here comes from a study of control samples from healthy donors and cancer patients. CDR1 is SGHNT and CDR2 is YYREEE in the germline V gene (reference sequence). The CDR3 runs to 13 residues. Trimming took off 2 bases at V and 9 bases at J, with 12 bases between the two ends. TCRdb's table, derived via immunoSEQ multiplex PCR, lists solely in-frame clones and lacks some. The sample carries 55,000 to 70,000 clones, around 93% recorded once. Sequenced material: PBMCs. This chain joins TRBV5-4 and TRBJ2-1, with D perhaps matching TRBD1 or TRBD2 (5 bases each). The sequence was obtained from a man aged 25-45 years with colorectal cancer. The CDR3 DNA reads as TGTGCCAGCAGCTTCGGGACCTACGGTGAGCAGTTCTTC. As protein: CASSFGTYGEQFF.